The clone carrying this T cell receptor (beta chain) was found a few times. Per the germline V gene, CDR1 is KGHSH and CDR2 is LQKENI. The V and J ends lost 6 bases and 1 base, in that order; junction bases with no gene match: 10. The CDR3 is made up of 16 amino acids. Authors' methods: Reference gene primer amplification in the assay estimated nucleated cell counts. The method was immunoSEQ multiplex PCR; TCRdb's version includes in-frame clones alone and lacks a portion of them. V, J and clone size reflect that table, while D and trimming were determined from the DNA. The table includes over 100,000 clones, around 83% detected once. The entry originates in a study of blood T cell repertoires in COVID-19. About the research overall: Some COVID-19 samples were acute and others convalescent; all came from the United States, Italy and Spain. The analysed material was cDNA or gDNA that came from T cells, B-cell-depleted T cells, or PBMCs.

J is TRBJ1-1 and V is TRBV18; the match to TRBD1 covers 8 bases. Sequenced material: peripheral blood. The clonotype comes from an elderly woman with active or convalescent COVID-19. CDR3 protein: CASSLSGGAANTEAFF. CDR3 sequence (DNA): TGTGCCAGCTCCCTCTCAGGGGGCGCGGCGAACACTGAAGCTTTCTTT.